These 2 T cell receptor beta chains were all obtained from the same sample, sequenced in a study of low-dose radiotherapy and immunotherapy resistance in tumors. As to time point: after trial treatment. Stated treatment: LDRT plus nivolumab, ipilimumab, low-dose cyclophosphamide and aspirin (RACIN trial). Both TCRalpha and TCRbeta chains were reverse transcribed with V-gene-specific primers. TCR amplification ran approximately 22 PCR cycles using constant-region and V-primer adapter primers. TCRdb reprocessed the reads with MiXCR, giving one entry per CDR3 protein. The profile shows some 40,000 distinct CDR3 sequences, around 21% of them singletons. The source material was PBMCs, sampled after low-dose radiotherapy plus immunotherapy. The receptors originated from a female donor with ovarian cancer.

This clonotype was detected ten times or more. The chain employs TRBV3-1 and TRBJ2-4; 7 bases align to TRBD1. Germline V gene lookup returns CDR1 LGHDT and CDR2 YNNKEL (reference sequence). The V gene end was trimmed by 4 bases and the J gene end by 5 bases; junction bases not matched to a gene: 11. The CDR3 is made up of 16 amino acids. CDR3 nucleotide sequence: TGTGCCAGCAGCCCGGCCCGATGGGACAGAGAAAACATTCAGTACTTC. As protein: CASSPARWDRENIQYF.

This clonotype was counted a single time. The junction shows a germline mismatch at one end, possibly a read error. The J gene is TRBJ2-2, the V gene TRBV5-3, with D unresolved. TRBV5-3 is annotated as an ORF whose role is uncertain. The CDR3 has 13 residues. This CDR3 reads CASSSDNHGELFF. The CDR3 DNA reads as TGTGCCAGCAGCTCCGACAATCACGGGGAGCTGTTTTTT.